This T cell receptor (beta chain) came from a study of blood T cell repertoires in COVID-19. Background on the study: Samples representing acute and convalescent COVID-19 were sourced from the United States, Italy and Spain. The analysed material was cDNA or gDNA that came from T cells, B-cell-depleted T cells, or PBMCs.

This clone was detected once. The authors' processing: The assay estimated nucleated cells by amplifying reference gene primers. Measured with immunoSEQ multiplex PCR; TCRdb has only the in-frame clones, and not every one. That table supplies the V and J calls and clone size; D and trimming were determined from the DNA. The sample contains some 200,000 clones, about 80% of which appear only once. Sequencing was performed on peripheral blood. The TCR sequence derives from a woman between 55 and 75 years old with acute or convalescent COVID-19.

This CDR3 is CASSLVPKGVGNTIYF. CDR3 DNA sequence: TGTGCCAGCAGCTTAGTCCCTAAAGGGGTTGGAAACACCATATATTTT. This chain links TRBV7-2 with TRBJ1-3, with D perhaps TRBD1 (5 bases). Trimming removed 1 base at V and 3 bases at J, with 13 bases between. There are 16 residues in the CDR3. CDR1 is SGHTA, CDR2 FQGNSA, per germline.